This T cell receptor beta chain was retrieved from a study of T cell responses to AZD1222 COVID-19 vaccine. Sequencing used immunoSEQ multiplex PCR; TCRdb keeps in-frame clones, though not all of them. The sample yields roughly 80,000 clones, 80% to 90% seen once. CDR3 length: 16 amino acids. The ends were cut back, 2 bases at V and 0 bases at J, with 10 bases in the middle. Germline CDR1 LGHDT, CDR2 YNNKEL (reference sequence). This TCR was recovered from an adult in good health. This chain links TRBV3-1 (or the pseudogene TRBV3-2) with TRBJ1-4; D is undetermined. Material: peripheral blood, obtained on day 0 of AZD1222 vaccination. CDR3 region: CASSQLGSATNEKLFF. CDR3 in DNA: TGTGCCAGCAGCCAACTGGGGTCAGCAACTAATGAAAAACTGTTTTTT.